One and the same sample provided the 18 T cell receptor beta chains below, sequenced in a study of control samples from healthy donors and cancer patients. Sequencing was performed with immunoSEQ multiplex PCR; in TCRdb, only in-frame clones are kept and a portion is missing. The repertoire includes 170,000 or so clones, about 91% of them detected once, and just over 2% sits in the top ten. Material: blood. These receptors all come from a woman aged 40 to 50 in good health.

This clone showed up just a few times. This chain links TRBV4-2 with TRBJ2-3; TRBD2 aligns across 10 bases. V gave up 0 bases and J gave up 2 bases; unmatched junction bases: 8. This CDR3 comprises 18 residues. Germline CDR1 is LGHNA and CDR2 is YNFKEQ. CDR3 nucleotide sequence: TGTGCCAGCAGCCAAGATTGGGTAGCGGGGGGTCCCACAGATACGCAGTATTTT. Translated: CASSQDWVAGGPTDTQYF.

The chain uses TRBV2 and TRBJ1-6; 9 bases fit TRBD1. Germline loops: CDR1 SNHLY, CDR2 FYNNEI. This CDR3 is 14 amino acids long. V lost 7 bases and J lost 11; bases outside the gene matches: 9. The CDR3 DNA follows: TGTGCCAGCATGGGGGGACAGGGTGATACACCCCTCCACTTT. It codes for CASMGGQGDTPLHF.

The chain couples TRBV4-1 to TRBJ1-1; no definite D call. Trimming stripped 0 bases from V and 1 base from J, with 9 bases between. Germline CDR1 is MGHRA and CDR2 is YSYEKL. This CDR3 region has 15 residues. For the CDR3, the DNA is TGCGCCAGCAGCCAAGAACCGTTCGGGAACACTGAAGCTTTCTTT. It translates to CASSQEPFGNTEAFF.

As DNA, the CDR3 is TGTGCCAGCAGCACCGCGGCTAGCGGGGGGCACCACCAAGAGACCCAGTACTTC. The encoded protein is CASSTAASGGHHQETQYF. This chain connects TRBV7-9 to TRBJ2-5; TRBD2 aligns across 11 bases. V trimming: 5 bases; J trimming: 0 bases; junction bases outside the gene matches: 11. This CDR3 is built from 18 residues. The germline gives CDR1 SEHNR, CDR2 FQNEAQ (reference sequence).

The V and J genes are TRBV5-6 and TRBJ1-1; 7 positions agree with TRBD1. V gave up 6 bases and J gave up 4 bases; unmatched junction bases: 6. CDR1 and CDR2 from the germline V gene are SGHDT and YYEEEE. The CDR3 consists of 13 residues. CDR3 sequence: CASTTQGSTEAFF. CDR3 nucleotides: TGTGCCAGCACGACACAGGGGAGCACTGAAGCTTTCTTT.

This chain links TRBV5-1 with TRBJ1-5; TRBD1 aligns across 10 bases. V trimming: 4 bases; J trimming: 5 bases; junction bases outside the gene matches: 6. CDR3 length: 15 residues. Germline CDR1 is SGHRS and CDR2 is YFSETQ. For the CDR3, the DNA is TGCGCCAGCAGCCCCGGACAGGGGGTAGATCAGCCCCAGCATTTT. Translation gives CASSPGQGVDQPQHF.

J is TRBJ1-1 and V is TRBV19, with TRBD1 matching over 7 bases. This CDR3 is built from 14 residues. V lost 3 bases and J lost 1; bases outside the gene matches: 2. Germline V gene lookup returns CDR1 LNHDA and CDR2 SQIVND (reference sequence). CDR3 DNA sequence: TGTGCCAGTAGTATCCAGGGGGGGAACACTGAAGCTTTCTTT. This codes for CASSIQGGNTEAFF.

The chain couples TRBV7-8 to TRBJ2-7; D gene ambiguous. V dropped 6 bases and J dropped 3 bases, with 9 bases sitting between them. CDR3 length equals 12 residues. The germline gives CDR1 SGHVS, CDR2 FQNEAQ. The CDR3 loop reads CASSRAYYEQYF. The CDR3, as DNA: TGTGCCAGCAGTAGAGCCTACTACGAGCAGTACTTC.

Here the CDR3 reads CASSLASGGTSSYNEQFF. CDR3 in DNA: TGTGCCAGCAGCTTAGCTAGCGGGGGGACGAGCTCCTACAATGAGCAGTTCTTC. The chain employs TRBV7-6 and TRBJ2-1, with 10 nucleotides matching TRBD2. V lost 0 bases, J lost 0 bases, and 5 bases stayed unmatched. Germline CDR1 reads SGHVS; CDR2 reads FNYEAQ. CDR3 length: 18 amino acids.

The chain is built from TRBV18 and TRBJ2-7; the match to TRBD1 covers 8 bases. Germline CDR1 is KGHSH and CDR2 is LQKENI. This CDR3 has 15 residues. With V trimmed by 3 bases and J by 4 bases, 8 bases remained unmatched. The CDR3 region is CASSPVGTGPYEQYF. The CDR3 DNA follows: TGTGCCAGCTCACCGGTCGGGACAGGCCCTTACGAGCAGTACTTC.

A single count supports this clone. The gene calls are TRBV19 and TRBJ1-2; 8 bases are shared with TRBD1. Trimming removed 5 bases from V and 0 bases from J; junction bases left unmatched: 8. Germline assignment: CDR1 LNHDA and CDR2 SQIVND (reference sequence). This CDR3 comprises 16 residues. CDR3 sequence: CASSGQGQVTNYGYTF. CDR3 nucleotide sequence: TGTGCCAGTAGTGGACAGGGACAAGTAACTAACTATGGCTACACCTTC.

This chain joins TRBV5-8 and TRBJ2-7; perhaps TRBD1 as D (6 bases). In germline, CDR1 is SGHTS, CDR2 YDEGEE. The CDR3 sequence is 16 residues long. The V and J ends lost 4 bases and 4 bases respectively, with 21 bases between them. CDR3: CASSLDTGPRNYEQYF. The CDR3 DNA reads TGTGCCAGCAGCCTAGATACAGGGCCCCGCAATTACGAGCAGTACTTC.

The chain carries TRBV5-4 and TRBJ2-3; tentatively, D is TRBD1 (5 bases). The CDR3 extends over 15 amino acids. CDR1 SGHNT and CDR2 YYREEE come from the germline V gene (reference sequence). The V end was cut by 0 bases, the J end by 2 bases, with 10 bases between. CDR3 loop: CASSLGGLLTDTQYF. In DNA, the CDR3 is TGTGCCAGCAGCTTGGGGGGCCTACTCACAGATACGCAGTATTTT.

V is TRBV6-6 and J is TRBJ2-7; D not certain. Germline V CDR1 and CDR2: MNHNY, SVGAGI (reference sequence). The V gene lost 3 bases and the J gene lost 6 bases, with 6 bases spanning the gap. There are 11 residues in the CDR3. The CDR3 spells CASSYRAEQYF. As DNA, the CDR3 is TGTGCCAGCAGTTATCGTGCCGAGCAGTACTTC.

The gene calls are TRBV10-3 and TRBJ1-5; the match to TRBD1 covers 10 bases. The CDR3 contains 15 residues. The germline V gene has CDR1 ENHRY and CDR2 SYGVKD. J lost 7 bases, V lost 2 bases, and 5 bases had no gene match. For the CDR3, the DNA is TGTGCCATCAGTGAGCCGGGACAGGGGCGGCAGCCCCAGCATTTT. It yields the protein CAISEPGQGRQPQHF.

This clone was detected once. The CDR3 reads CASSYQPGGSSEAFF. DNA of the CDR3: TGCGCCAGCAGTTATCAGCCAGGGGGTAGCTCTGAAGCTTTCTTT. The chain employs TRBV4-1 and TRBJ1-1; 7 bases agree with TRBD1. Germline V gene lookup returns CDR1 MGHRA and CDR2 YSYEKL. The CDR3 runs 15 residues. V dropped 6 bases and J dropped 6; count of bases not matched to a gene: 13.

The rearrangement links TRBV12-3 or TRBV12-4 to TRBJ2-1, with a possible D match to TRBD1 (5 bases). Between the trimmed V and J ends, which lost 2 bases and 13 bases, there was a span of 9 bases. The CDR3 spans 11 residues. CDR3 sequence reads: CASSLWGGQFF. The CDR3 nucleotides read TGTGCCAGCAGTTTATGGGGCGGCCAGTTCTTC.

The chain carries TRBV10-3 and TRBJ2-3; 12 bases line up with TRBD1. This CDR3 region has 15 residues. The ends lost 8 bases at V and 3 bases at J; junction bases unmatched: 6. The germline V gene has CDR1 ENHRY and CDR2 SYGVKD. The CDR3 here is CAIGTGGARTDTQYF. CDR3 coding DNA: TGTGCCATCGGGACAGGGGGCGCAAGGACAGATACGCAGTATTTT.